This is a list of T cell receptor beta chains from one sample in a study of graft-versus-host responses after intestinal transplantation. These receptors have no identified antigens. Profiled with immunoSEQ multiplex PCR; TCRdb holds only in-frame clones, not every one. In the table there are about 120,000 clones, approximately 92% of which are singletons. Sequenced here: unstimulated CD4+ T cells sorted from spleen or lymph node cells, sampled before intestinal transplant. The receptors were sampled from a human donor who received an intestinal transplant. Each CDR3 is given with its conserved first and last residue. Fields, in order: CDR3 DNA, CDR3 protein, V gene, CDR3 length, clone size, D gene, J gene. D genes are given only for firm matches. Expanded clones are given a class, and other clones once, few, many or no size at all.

DNA: TGTGCCAGCAGCCAGGACAGGGGGCTAACCGGGGAGCTGTTTTTT
CDR3: CASSQDRGLTGELFF
V: TRBV5-4
length: 15
size: NA
D: TRBD1
J: TRBJ2-2

DNA: TGTGCCAGCAGATACGGGACTAGCGGGAGTACTGAGCAGTTCTTC
CDR3: CASRYGTSGSTEQFF
V: TRBV27
length: 15
size: NA
D: TRBD2
J: TRBJ2-1

DNA: TGTGCCAGCAGTCATGATTCACCCCTCCACTTT
CDR3: CASSHDSPLHF
V: TRBV28
length: 11
size: NA
D: NA
J: TRBJ1-6

DNA: TGTGCCAGCAGCTTAAGGCTATTAGGGGGCCCCGGAGGTGAGACCCAGTACTTC
CDR3: CASSLRLLGGPGGETQYF
V: TRBV7-9
length: 18
size: NA
D: TRBD1
J: TRBJ2-5

DNA: TGTGCCAGCAGCCAAGTAGGAGGGGACCATGAAAAACTGTTTTTT
CDR3: CASSQVGGDHEKLFF
V: TRBV4-2
length: 15
size: NA
D: NA
J: TRBJ1-4

DNA: TGTGCCAGCTCACCACCTAGCGCCTACAATGAGCAGTTCTTC
CDR3: CASSPPSAYNEQFF
V: TRBV18
length: 14
size: NA
D: NA
J: TRBJ2-1

DNA: TGTGCCAGCATCCCAGGGGGCTCGGAGACTGAAGCTTTCTTT
CDR3: CASIPGGSETEAFF
V: TRBV28
length: 14
size: NA
D: TRBD1
J: TRBJ1-1

DNA: TGTGCCAGCAGCGTAGCTACGTGGGAGACCCAGTACTTC
CDR3: CASSVATWETQYF
V: TRBV9
length: 13
size: NA
D: NA
J: TRBJ2-5

DNA: TGTGCCAGCAGCCCCTATCAGCCTAGTGGGGAGCAGTACTTC
CDR3: CASSPYQPSGEQYF
V: TRBV27
length: 14
size: NA
D: NA
J: TRBJ2-7

DNA: TGTGCCAGCAGCTTAGAGGACGGGAACTACGAGCAGTACTTC
CDR3: CASSLEDGNYEQYF
V: TRBV7-6
length: 14
size: NA
D: NA
J: TRBJ2-7

DNA: TGTGCCAGCAGTGAATCAGCGGGAGGGCCAAACGAGCAGTACTTC
CDR3: CASSESAGGPNEQYF
V: TRBV2
length: 15
size: NA
D: TRBD2
J: TRBJ2-7

DNA: TGTGCCAGCAGCTTTAAGGACGAGCAGTACTTC
CDR3: CASSFKDEQYF
V: TRBV11-2
length: 11
size: NA
D: NA
J: TRBJ2-7

DNA: TGCGCCAGCAGCCCCACAGGGGCAGGAGAGACCCAGTACTTC
CDR3: CASSPTGAGETQYF
V: TRBV5-1
length: 14
size: NA
D: TRBD1
J: TRBJ2-5

DNA: TGTGCCAGCAGCGTAGAGGGACAGGGGGGGGAGACCCAGTACTTC
CDR3: CASSVEGQGGETQYF
V: TRBV9
length: 15
size: NA
D: TRBD1
J: TRBJ2-5

DNA: TGTGCCAGCAGTGTAGGGACAGATACGCAGTATTTT
CDR3: CASSVGTDTQYF
V: TRBV2
length: 12
size: NA
D: NA
J: TRBJ2-3

DNA: TGTGCCAGCAGAGGGACTAGCGTCTACGAGCAGTACTTC
CDR3: CASRGTSVYEQYF
V: TRBV6-1
length: 13
size: NA
D: TRBD2
J: TRBJ2-7

DNA: TGTGCCAGCAGCGCTCGTGGGACAGGGGGTCTAGAGACCCAGTACTTC
CDR3: CASSARGTGGLETQYF
V: TRBV9
length: 16
size: NA
D: TRBD1
J: TRBJ2-5

DNA: TGTGCCAGCAGCCCCGGGACAGGGGGCGAGGGCTATGGCTACACCTTC
CDR3: CASSPGTGGEGYGYTF
V: TRBV9
length: 16
size: NA
D: TRBD1
J: TRBJ1-2

DNA: TGTGCCACGGCCCGGAAGGTCACTGAAGCTTTCTTT
CDR3: CATARKVTEAFF
V: TRBV15
length: 12
size: NA
D: NA
J: TRBJ1-1

DNA: TGCGCCAGCAGCCGAGATAGGGGGAAGGACAATGAGCAGTTCTTC
CDR3: CASSRDRGKDNEQFF
V: TRBV4-1
length: 15
size: NA
D: NA
J: TRBJ2-1

DNA: TGTGCCACCAAGGCCCTTCAGGATCAGCCCCAGCATTTT
CDR3: CATKALQDQPQHF
V: TRBV18
length: 13
size: NA
D: NA
J: TRBJ1-5

DNA: TGTGCCAGCAGTTTGGAGAGGACACGACCCGAAAAACTGTTTTTT
CDR3: CASSLERTRPEKLFF
V: TRBV27
length: 15
size: NA
D: NA
J: TRBJ1-4

DNA: TGCGCCAGCAGCAAAGGGAGGGGGGAGACCCAGTACTTC
CDR3: CASSKGRGETQYF
V: TRBV5-1
length: 13
size: NA
D: NA
J: TRBJ2-5

DNA: TGTGCCAGCAGTGGGGGGCTAGCGGGGGGTCCGGGATACGAGCAGTACTTC
CDR3: CASSGGLAGGPGYEQYF
V: TRBV28
length: 17
size: NA
D: TRBD2
J: TRBJ2-7

DNA: TGTGCCAGCAGCCCCTGGCGGGACCCACTTCCTAGCACAGATACGCAGTATTTT
CDR3: CASSPWRDPLPSTDTQYF
V: TRBV11-2
length: 18
size: NA
D: NA
J: TRBJ2-3

DNA: TGCGCCAGCAGCTGGGGTACGAACACTGAAGCTTTCTTT
CDR3: CASSWGTNTEAFF
V: TRBV4-1
length: 13
size: few
D: NA
J: TRBJ1-1

DNA: TGTGCCAGCAGTGAACAGGGCTATGGCTACACCTTC
CDR3: CASSEQGYGYTF
V: TRBV6-5
length: 12
size: NA
D: NA
J: TRBJ1-2

DNA: TGTGCCAGCAGTTACGGGGGGGATGAGCAGTTCTTC
CDR3: CASSYGGDEQFF
V: TRBV6-5
length: 12
size: NA
D: TRBD2
J: TRBJ2-1

DNA: TGTGCCAGCAGCGCGGGACAGGGTGATACGCAGTATTTT
CDR3: CASSAGQGDTQYF
V: TRBV11-2
length: 13
size: NA
D: TRBD1
J: TRBJ2-3

DNA: TGTGCCAGTAGAAGACTAGCGGGGGCGATAAGGGAGCAGTACTTC
CDR3: CASRRLAGAIREQYF
V: TRBV27
length: 15
size: NA
D: TRBD2
J: TRBJ2-7

DNA: TGTGCCAGCAGCTTTAGTCGGCTCGCCGAGCAGTACTTC
CDR3: CASSFSRLAEQYF
V: TRBV7-6
length: 13
size: few
D: NA
J: TRBJ2-7

DNA: TGTGCCAGCAGCCTCGGGACCGACATCTCCACAGATACGCAGTATTTT
CDR3: CASSLGTDISTDTQYF
V: TRBV11-3
length: 16
size: NA
D: NA
J: TRBJ2-3

DNA: TGTGCCAGCAGCGTAGCGACACGTCAAGCCACCACCGGGGAGCTGTTTTTT
CDR3: CASSVATRQATTGELFF
V: TRBV9
length: 17
size: NA
D: NA
J: TRBJ2-2

DNA: TGTGCCAGCTCACACCCGGGACAGTCGGATGAGCAGTACTTC
CDR3: CASSHPGQSDEQYF
V: TRBV18
length: 14
size: NA
D: TRBD1
J: TRBJ2-7

DNA: TGTGCCAGCAGCCAATTGAGCGGCTCCTACAATGAGCAGTTCTTC
CDR3: CASSQLSGSYNEQFF
V: TRBV5-4
length: 15
size: NA
D: NA
J: TRBJ2-1

DNA: TGCGCCAGCAGGGACCTTCGATATGAGGTTTGGGATGAGCAGTTCTTC
CDR3: CASRDLRYEVWDEQFF
V: TRBV10-2
length: 16
size: NA
D: NA
J: TRBJ2-1

DNA: TGTGCCAGCAGCTGGGACAGGCGGGACTTC
CDR3: CASSWDRRDF
V: TRBV5-8
length: 10
size: NA
D: TRBD1
J: TRBJ2-7

DNA: TGTGCCAGCAGCGTGACTAGCGCAAGCTACGAGCAGTACTTC
CDR3: CASSVTSASYEQYF
V: TRBV9
length: 14
size: NA
D: TRBD2
J: TRBJ2-7

DNA: TGTGCCAGCAGCTTAGGGGGGCGAGAAGAGACCCAGTACTTC
CDR3: CASSLGGREETQYF
V: TRBV7-3
length: 14
size: NA
D: NA
J: TRBJ2-5

DNA: TGTGCCAGCAGCTTGGCCTTAACTAGCGGGAGCACAGATACGCAGTATTTT
CDR3: CASSLALTSGSTDTQYF
V: TRBV5-6
length: 17
size: NA
D: TRBD2
J: TRBJ2-3

DNA: TGTGCCAGCAGTTACGAAATGGGGACAGGGGGCGCGGGGCAGTACTTC
CDR3: CASSYEMGTGGAGQYF
V: TRBV6-5
length: 16
size: NA
D: TRBD1
J: TRBJ2-7

DNA: TGTGCCAGCAGTGAACCGCCGGGCCGGGCAGCTTTCTTT
CDR3: CASSEPPGRAAFF
V: TRBV6-1
length: 13
size: NA
D: NA
J: TRBJ1-1

DNA: TGTGCCAGCAGCTTAGCACCTAACAGGGCGAACACTGAAGCTTTCTTT
CDR3: CASSLAPNRANTEAFF
V: TRBV7-6
length: 16
size: NA
D: NA
J: TRBJ1-1

DNA: TGTGCCAGCTCACCCTCTCGACGGACTGAAGCTTTCTTT
CDR3: CASSPSRRTEAFF
V: TRBV18
length: 13
size: few
D: NA
J: TRBJ1-1

DNA: TGTGCCAGCTCACCGCCGGGACAGGGGCCCCAGGGGGAGCAGTACTTC
CDR3: CASSPPGQGPQGEQYF
V: TRBV18
length: 16
size: NA
D: TRBD1
J: TRBJ2-7

DNA: TGTGCCAGCAGTGAATTTACCCCAACTAATGAAAAACTGTTTTTT
CDR3: CASSEFTPTNEKLFF
V: TRBV25-1
length: 15
size: NA
D: NA
J: TRBJ1-4

DNA: TGTGCGTCATCCTCCGGGACAGGGGTAGAGACCCAGTACTTC
CDR3: CASSSGTGVETQYF
V: TRBV30
length: 14
size: once
D: TRBD1
J: TRBJ2-5

DNA: TGTGCCAGCAGCCCCAAAAGCGGGGACAGGGGCGTTTACAATGAGCAGTTCTTC
CDR3: CASSPKSGDRGVYNEQFF
V: TRBV7-3
length: 18
size: NA
D: TRBD1
J: TRBJ2-1

DNA: TGTGCTAGTGGTACACAGGGAGTGAACACTGAAGCTTTCTTT
CDR3: CASGTQGVNTEAFF
V: TRBV12-5
length: 14
size: few
D: NA
J: TRBJ1-1

DNA: TGTGCCAGCAGTTTCATCGTGACTAGCGGGGGAAACAATGAGCAGTTCTTC
CDR3: CASSFIVTSGGNNEQFF
V: TRBV27
length: 17
size: NA
D: TRBD2
J: TRBJ2-1

DNA: TGTGCCAGCTCACCAACAGGGGGTAGCAATCAGCCCCAGCATTTT
CDR3: CASSPTGGSNQPQHF
V: TRBV18
length: 15
size: once
D: TRBD1
J: TRBJ1-5

DNA: TGTGCTAGCAGCTTAGCGCCAGGCACCGGGGAGCTGTTTTTT
CDR3: CASSLAPGTGELFF
V: TRBV7-7
length: 14
size: NA
D: NA
J: TRBJ2-2

DNA: TGTGCCAGCAGTTACTCGTTGCTCGGAGTCTACGAGCAGTACTTC
CDR3: CASSYSLLGVYEQYF
V: TRBV6-5
length: 15
size: NA
D: NA
J: TRBJ2-7

DNA: TGCGCCAGCAGCTTGGGGGACAGTGTGATCCCGGAACTGTTTTTT
CDR3: CASSLGDSVIPELFF
V: TRBV5-1
length: 15
size: NA
D: TRBD1
J: TRBJ1-4

DNA: TGTGCCAGCAGTTACTCACTGGGACTAGCCTACGAGCAGTACTTC
CDR3: CASSYSLGLAYEQYF
V: TRBV6-5
length: 15
size: NA
D: TRBD2
J: TRBJ2-7

DNA: TGTGCCAGCAGTTATCAGTTCGGCTACACCTTC
CDR3: CASSYQFGYTF
V: TRBV6-6
length: 11
size: NA
D: NA
J: TRBJ1-2

DNA: TGTGCCAGCAGTGATGGCCGGAAGGGGGGCGGACAGCCCCAGCATTTT
CDR3: CASSDGRKGGGQPQHF
V: TRBV25-1
length: 16
size: NA
D: NA
J: TRBJ1-5

DNA: TGTGCCAGTAGTGTGAAGCCATCCCACTACGAGCAGTACTTC
CDR3: CASSVKPSHYEQYF
V: TRBV19
length: 14
size: NA
D: NA
J: TRBJ2-7

DNA: TGTGCCAGCAGTTACTCGACCGGGAGTCAGCCCCAGCATTTT
CDR3: CASSYSTGSQPQHF
V: TRBV6-5
length: 14
size: few
D: NA
J: TRBJ1-5